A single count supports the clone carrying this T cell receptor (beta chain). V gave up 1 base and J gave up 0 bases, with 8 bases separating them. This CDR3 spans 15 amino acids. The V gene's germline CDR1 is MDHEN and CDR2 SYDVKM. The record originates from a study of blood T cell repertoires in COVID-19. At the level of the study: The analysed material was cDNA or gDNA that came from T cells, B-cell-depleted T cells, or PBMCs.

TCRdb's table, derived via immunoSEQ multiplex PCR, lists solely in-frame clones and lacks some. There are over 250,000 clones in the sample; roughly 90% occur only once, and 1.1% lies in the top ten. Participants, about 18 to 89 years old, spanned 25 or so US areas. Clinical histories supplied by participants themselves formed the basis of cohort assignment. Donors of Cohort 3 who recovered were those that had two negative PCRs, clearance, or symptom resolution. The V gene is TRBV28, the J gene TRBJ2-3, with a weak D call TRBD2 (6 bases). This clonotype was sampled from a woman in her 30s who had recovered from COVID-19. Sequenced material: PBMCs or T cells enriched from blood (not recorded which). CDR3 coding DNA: TGTGCCAGCAGTTTATCGGAGGGAAGCACAGATACGCAGTATTTT. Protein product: CASSLSEGSTDTQYF.